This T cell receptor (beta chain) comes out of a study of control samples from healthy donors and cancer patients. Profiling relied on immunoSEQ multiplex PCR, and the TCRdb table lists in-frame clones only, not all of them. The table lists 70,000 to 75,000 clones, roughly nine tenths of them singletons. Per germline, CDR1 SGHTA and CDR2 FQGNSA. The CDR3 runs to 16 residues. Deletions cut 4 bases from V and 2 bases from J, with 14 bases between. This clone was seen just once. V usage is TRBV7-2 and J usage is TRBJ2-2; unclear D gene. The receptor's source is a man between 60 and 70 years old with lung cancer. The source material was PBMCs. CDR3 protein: CASSYGPRRNTGELFF. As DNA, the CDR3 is TGTGCCAGCAGCTATGGACCGAGACGAAACACCGGGGAGCTGTTTTTT. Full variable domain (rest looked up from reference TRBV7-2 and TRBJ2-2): GAGVSQSPSNKVTEKGKDVELRCDPISGHTALYWYRQSLGQGLEFLIYFQGNSAPDKSGLPSDRFSAERTGGSVSTLTIQRTQQEDSAVYLCASSYGPRRNTGELFFGEGSRLTVL.